These 10 T cell receptor beta chains came from one sample sequenced in a study of blood T cell repertoires in COVID-19. Method: immunoSEQ multiplex PCR; TCRdb's copy keeps in-frame clones and lacks some. The table shows 25,000 to 35,000 clones, with approximately 89% occurring only once. Sequencing used peripheral blood. The receptor source for this set is a human donor with acute or convalescent COVID-19. The donor label of this sample is uncertain.

The V gene is TRBV19, the J gene TRBJ2-5, with 7 bases that match TRBD1. CDR3 size: 14 residues. Trimming took 8 bases from V and 1 from J; bases not matched to a gene: 7. CDR1 and CDR2 from the germline V gene are LNHDA and SQIVND (reference sequence). CDR3 in amino acids: CASAPGTVQETQYF. DNA of the CDR3: TGTGCCAGTGCTCCCGGGACAGTCCAAGAGACCCAGTACTTC.

The chain combines TRBV29-1 with TRBJ2-5; TRBD2 might be the D (5 bases). Between the trimmed V and J ends, which lost 4 bases and 1 base, there was a span of 16 bases. Germline lookup yields CDR1 SQVTM and CDR2 ANQGSEA. CDR3 length: 15 residues. CDR3 nucleotides: TGCAGCGTTGTCCATAAGAGGGCCGTCCAAGAGACCCAGTACTTC. It encodes CSVVHKRAVQETQYF.

This chain joins TRBV5-1 and TRBJ1-3; D call uncertain. This CDR3 is built from 18 residues. Germline lookup yields CDR1 SGHRS and CDR2 YFSETQ. Trimming stripped 3 bases from V and 3 bases from J, with 22 bases between. The CDR3 reads CASSSTAGGPRGGNTIYF. The CDR3 DNA follows: TGCGCCAGCAGCTCAACGGCCGGAGGTCCTCGGGGTGGAAACACCATATATTTT. The full variable domain, its missing parts supplied by reference TRBV5-1 and TRBJ1-3, is KAGVTQTPRYLIKTRGQQVTLSCSPISGHRSVSWYQQTPGQGLQFLFEYFSETQRNKGNFPGRFSGRQFSNSRSEMNVSTLELGDSALYLCASSSTAGGPRGGNTIYFGEGSWLTVV.

The V call is TRBV1, the J call TRBJ2-1; the table's D gene call, TRBD2, was not cross checked with the DNA. TRBV1 is an annotated pseudogene. The CDR3 has 21 residues. CDR3 DNA: TGCACCAGCAGCCAGAGAAGAGTACGGGTCGGCGCGGGAGGGCCAACAATAGAGCAGTTCTTC. It specifies CTSSQRRVRVGAGGPTIEQFF.

This chain joins TRBV7-3 and TRBJ2-7; maybe TRBD1 (6 bases). The ends were cut back, 3 bases at V and 4 bases at J, with 25 bases in the middle. CDR1 is SGHTA, CDR2 FQGTGA, per germline. The CDR3 length is 18 residues. The CDR3 here is CASSFLSSLRGCSYEQYF. Here the CDR3 DNA reads TGTGCCAGCAGCTTCCTCAGCAGCTTAAGGGGGTGTTCGTACGAGCAGTACTTC.

V gene TRBV7-8 combines with J gene TRBJ1-4, with TRBD1 matching over 9 bases. CDR3 length equals 20 residues. CDR1 and CDR2 from the germline V gene are SGHVS and FQNEAQ. Trimming took 3 bases from V and 2 from J; bases not matched to a gene: 16. The CDR3 region has the DNA TGTGCCAGCAGCTTGCGGCCCGCTACAGGGGGCGGGTTCACTAATGAAAAACTGTTTTTT. Translated, it gives CASSLRPATGGGFTNEKLFF.

The rearrangement joins TRBV9 to TRBJ1-1; D remains ambiguous. The germline V and J ends were trimmed by 4 bases and 0 bases, with 10 bases remaining between them. The germline gives CDR1 SGDLS, CDR2 YYNGEE. The CDR3 is 14 amino acids. The CDR3 here is CASSSTGMNTEAFF. In nucleotides, the CDR3 is TGTGCCAGCAGCTCGACGGGGATGAACACTGAAGCTTTCTTT.

The chain couples TRBV28 to TRBJ1-6; D is perhaps TRBD1 (5 bases). Trimming removed 7 bases from V and 7 bases from J, with 14 bases in between. The germline CDR1 and CDR2 sequences are MDHEN and SYDVKM. This CDR3 contains 14 residues. The CDR3 DNA follows: TGTGCCAGCACTCGGAGGGGAGTCAATTCACCCCTCCACTTT. It translates to CASTRRGVNSPLHF. Full variable domain (outside the CDR3, taken from reference TRBV28 and TRBJ1-6): DVKVTQSSRYLVKRTGEKVFLECVQDMDHENMFWYRQDPGLGLRLIYFSYDVKMKEKGDIPEGYSVSREKKERFSLILESASTNQTSMYLCASTRRGVNSPLHFGNGTRLTVT.

As concerns this clone: A read error may account for a junction end that differs from germline. The chain is built from TRBV7-7 and TRBJ1-4; D possibly corresponds to TRBD1 (6 bases). Germline assignment: CDR1 SSHAT and CDR2 FNYEAQ (reference sequence). The CDR3 runs 14 residues. The CDR3 spells CASSSGQPNEKLFF. For the CDR3, the DNA is TGTGCTAGCAGCTCAGGACAGCCCAATGAAAAACTGTTTTTT.

The chain links TRBV9 to TRBJ1-1; tentative D call: TRBD1 (5 bases). V lost 4 bases, J lost 1 base, and 8 bases lay in between. This CDR3 region has 13 residues. CDR1 and CDR2 (germline): SGDLS, YYNGEE. The CDR3 protein is CASSSGPNTEAFF. The CDR3 bases are TGTGCCAGCAGCTCAGGGCCGAACACTGAAGCTTTCTTT.